This TCR beta chain was captured in a study of shared clonotypes between healthy human individuals. CDR3 length: 12 residues. CDR1 PRHDT and CDR2 FYEKMQ come from the germline V gene (reference sequence). Deletions cut 8 bases from V and 7 bases from J, with 14 bases between. As for this clone: Antigen unknown.

Whole-study findings and limits: The expectation was that sequencing depth would affect clonotype sharing among donors. Sharing across a few donors was seen in around 5% of naive CD4 clonotypes.

The study drew its donors from healthy HIV-negative adults without recent acute infections or vaccinations. Using immunoSEQ multiplex PCR, the repertoire was profiled, and TCRdb retains in-frame clones only, with some absent. The repertoire holds about 1.5 million clones, with around 95% as singletons. The rearrangement links TRBV13 to TRBJ1-2; D not resolved. Input material: naive CD4+ T cells sorted from blood. Indicated subset: CD45RA+ positively selected. The receptor was isolated from a man aged 30 to 39 in good health. The CDR3 DNA reads TGTGCCAGCCTCGTTTGGAAGTCTGGCTACACCTTC. Its translation: CASLVWKSGYTF.